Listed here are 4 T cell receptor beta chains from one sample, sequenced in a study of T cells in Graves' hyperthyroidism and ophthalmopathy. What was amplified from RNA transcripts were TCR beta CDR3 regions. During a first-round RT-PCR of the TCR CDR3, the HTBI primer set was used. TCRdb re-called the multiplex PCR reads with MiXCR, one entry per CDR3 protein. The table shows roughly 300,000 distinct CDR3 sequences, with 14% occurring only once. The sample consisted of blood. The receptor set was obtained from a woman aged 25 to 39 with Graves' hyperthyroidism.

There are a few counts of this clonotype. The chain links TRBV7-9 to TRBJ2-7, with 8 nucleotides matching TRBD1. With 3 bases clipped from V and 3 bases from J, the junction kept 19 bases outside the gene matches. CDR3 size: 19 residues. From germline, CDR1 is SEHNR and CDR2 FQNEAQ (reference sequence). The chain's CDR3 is CASSLRVLGGQDGDYEQYF. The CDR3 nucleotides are TGTGCCAGCAGCTTGAGAGTGCTGGGGGGACAGGACGGGGACTACGAGCAGTACTTC.

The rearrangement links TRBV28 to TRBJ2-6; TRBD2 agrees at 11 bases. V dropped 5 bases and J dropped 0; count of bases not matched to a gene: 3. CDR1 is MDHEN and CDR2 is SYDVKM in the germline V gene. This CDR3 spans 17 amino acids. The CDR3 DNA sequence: TGTGCCAGCAGTACCGGGACTAGCGGCTCTGGGGCCAACGTCCTGACTTTC. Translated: CASSTGTSGSGANVLTF.

The CDR3 spells CASRDDPSGTNEQFF. In DNA, the CDR3 is TGTGCCAGCAGGGACGACCCTAGCGGGACCAATGAGCAGTTCTTC. The genes are TRBV6-2 or TRBV6-3 and TRBJ2-1; 9 bases line up with TRBD2. V shed 6 bases, J shed 6 bases, and the junction held 9 bases outside the gene matches. Germline values: CDR1 MNHEY, CDR2 SVGEGT. CDR3 size: 15 residues.

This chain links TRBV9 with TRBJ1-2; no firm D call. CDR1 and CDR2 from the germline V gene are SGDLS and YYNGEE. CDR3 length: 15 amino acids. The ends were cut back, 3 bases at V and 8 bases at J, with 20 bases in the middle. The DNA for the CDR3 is TGTGCCAGCAGCGCGGACGGTGAGCCCCTGGGAGGCTACACCTTC. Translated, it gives CASSADGEPLGGYTF.